What follows is one T cell receptor beta chain and its context. In its sample, this clonotype was seen a few times. The antigen it binds to is not known. Per-base quality was not reported, and no clone a single base away is much larger than it. The sample originates from a study of T cells after yellow fever vaccination (dated by TCRdb to about 2019). Regarding the research as a whole: The SMART-Seq v4 Ultra Low Input RNA kit was used to prepare libraries from fractions with low cell numbers. To follow T-cell clones before and after both primary and booster YFV17D yellow fever vaccination, bulk TCR alpha and beta repertoires underwent longitudinal sequencing. Two healthy male donors made up the cohort, one aged 18 to 30 years and the other aged 30 to 39 years. Blood was drawn at multiple timepoints before and after primary and secondary immunization, with bulk PBMC replicates and cell subsets isolated.

Synthesis of TCR cDNA relied on 5'RACE template switching, a step that introduced a universal primer site along with unique molecular identifiers. Priming for cDNA synthesis came from both the TCR alpha and TCR beta constant segments. Two PCR steps were used to amplify libraries, with sample barcodes and sequencing adapters being added in the second step. Sequencing of libraries was performed on Illumina HiSeq 2500 (2x100 bp) or NovaSeq (2x150 bp). Per the original workflow: MIGEC was used to demultiplex reads and collapse the reads into UMI consensus sequences, and MiXCR was used for V(D)J alignment. Using edgeR on replicate PBMC samples, clonotypes were called vaccine-responding if FDR was below 0.01 and the log2 fold change was above 5 up to day 15. Each bulk clonotype was labeled CD4 or CD8 based on which sequenced repertoire, CD4 or CD8, contained the clonotype at higher abundance. TCRdb passed the public sequencing reads through fastp at Q25 and MiXCR, retaining productive beta sequences. Every CDR3 protein is listed once, alongside the most common genes and DNA of its rows. V and J calls and clone size were set by TCRdb, not the authors. Across this sample there are 300,000 to 450,000 distinct CDR3 sequences, with 8.1% seen only once. The ten largest clonotypes hold 17% of the sample.

Spanning cysteine to phenylalanine, the CDR3 consists of 13 amino acids. Kept here is only the CDR3 DNA, which spans 39 bases and is read in frame from base 1. The germline V gene (reference sequence) gives CDR1 as SGHNT and CDR2 as YYREEE. V is cut by 7 bases and J by 4 bases, and the space between the germline ends is 14 bases. Study-level results and caveats: Computational filtering was needed because FACS-sorted repertoires could contain abundant contaminating clonotypes from the bulk population. A small share of clonotypes was detected in both CD4 and CD8 compartments, with the overlap likely arising from convergent recombination. Because the study included only a couple of donors, the extent to which the findings can be generalized is limited. The secondary T-cell response was weaker than the primary response but faster, peaking on day 5 instead of day 15. After the booster, most clones that had expanded after primary vaccination were detected again (around 97% of CD4 and about 88% of CD8), suggesting broad maintenance of memory.

Reading the label with the study, this specimen's treatment or condition is: live attenuated yellow fever vaccine strain. At every blood-draw timepoint, two biological replicates of bulk PBMCs were collected. A standard Ficoll-Paque protocol was used to isolate PBMCs from peripheral blood. RNA was extracted with TriZol from bulk PBMCs, CD4 and CD8 fractions, and dextramer-positive and dextramer-negative fractions. The material was PBMCs, obtained more than 40 days after the first yellow fever vaccination. The TCR sequence derives from a man aged 18 to 30 who received the YFV17D yellow fever vaccine. The chain uses TRBV5-4 and TRBJ2-5, and possibly TRBD1, on 6 matching bases. The CDR3 corresponds to CASSVRGGETQYF. At the DNA level, the sequence is TGTGCCAGCTCCGTCAGGGGTGGAGAGACCCAGTACTTC.